The rows below give T cell receptor beta chains drawn from one sample of a study of T cells in tuberculosis. The repertoire was sequenced with immunoSEQ multiplex PCR; TCRdb's copy has only in-frame clones and lacks some. The profile covers under 40,000 clones, with about nine tenths appearing a single time and roughly 2% taken by the ten largest. Sequenced: PBMCs. These receptors all come from a donor between 10 and 35 years old with latent tuberculosis or without tuberculosis infection. Both conserved end residues are part of each CDR3. Fields, in order: J gene, clone size, V gene, D gene, CDR3 length, CDR3 protein, CDR3 DNA. A D gene is named only where the DNA matches it firmly. Expanded clones are given a class, and other clones once, few, many or no size at all.

j_gene: TRBJ2-3
abundance: NA
v_gene: TRBV27
d_gene: TRBD2
len: 14
CDR3aa: CASSLLAGGDTQYF
CDR3nt: TGTGCCAGCAGTTTATTGGCGGGAGGGGATACGCAGTATTTT

j_gene: TRBJ2-2
abundance: NA
v_gene: TRBV9
d_gene: NA
len: 15
CDR3aa: CASSELQGNTGELFF
CDR3nt: TGTGCCAGCAGCGAACTACAGGGTAACACCGGGGAGCTGTTTTTT

j_gene: TRBJ2-7
abundance: NA
v_gene: TRBV5-4
d_gene: NA
len: 17
CDR3aa: CASSPKGGAGQPYEQYF
CDR3nt: TGTGCCAGCAGCCCAAAGGGCGGGGCGGGGCAACCCTACGAGCAGTACTTC

j_gene: TRBJ2-3
abundance: NA
v_gene: TRBV5-1
d_gene: TRBD1
len: 16
CDR3aa: CASSLVGTGPTDTQYF
CDR3nt: TGCGCCAGCAGCTTGGTCGGGACAGGGCCCACAGATACGCAGTATTTT

j_gene: TRBJ2-7
abundance: NA
v_gene: TRBV18
d_gene: NA
len: 16
CDR3aa: CASSPPGPTRLYEQYF
CDR3nt: TGTGCCAGCTCACCACCTGGTCCGACTCGGCTCTACGAGCAGTACTTC

j_gene: TRBJ1-5
abundance: NA
v_gene: TRBV4-2
d_gene: NA
len: 13
CDR3aa: CASSQTGNQPQHF
CDR3nt: TGTGCCAGCAGCCAAACTGGCAATCAGCCCCAGCATTTT

j_gene: TRBJ1-1
abundance: NA
v_gene: TRBV7-3
d_gene: NA
len: 12
CDR3aa: CASSSYRRGAFF
CDR3nt: TGTGCCAGCAGCTCATATCGGCGAGGAGCTTTCTTT

j_gene: TRBJ1-5
abundance: NA
v_gene: TRBV2
d_gene: NA
len: 14
CDR3aa: CASSEDTGNQPQHF
CDR3nt: TGTGCCAGCAGCGAGGACACGGGCAATCAGCCCCAGCATTTT

j_gene: TRBJ1-2
abundance: few
v_gene: TRBV14
d_gene: NA
len: 14
CDR3aa: CASSRWAGGYGYTF
CDR3nt: TGTGCCAGCAGCCGGTGGGCAGGAGGCTATGGCTACACCTTC

j_gene: TRBJ2-7
abundance: NA
v_gene: TRBV4-1
d_gene: TRBD2
len: 16
CDR3aa: CASSLISSGSYYEQYF
CDR3nt: TGCGCCAGCAGCCTAATTTCTAGCGGGAGTTACTACGAGCAGTACTTC

j_gene: TRBJ1-1
abundance: NA
v_gene: TRBV4-3
d_gene: TRBD1
len: 16
CDR3aa: CASSQGTAQMNTEAFF
CDR3nt: TGCGCCAGCAGCCAGGGGACAGCTCAAATGAACACTGAAGCTTTCTTT

j_gene: TRBJ2-7
abundance: NA
v_gene: TRBV30
d_gene: TRBD2
len: 15
CDR3aa: CAWSVGLAGSYEQYF
CDR3nt: TGTGCCTGGAGTGTGGGACTAGCGGGGTCATACGAGCAGTACTTC

j_gene: TRBJ2-7
abundance: NA
v_gene: TRBV28
d_gene: NA
len: 12
CDR3aa: CASGQLSYEQYF
CDR3nt: TGTGCCAGCGGACAACTCTCCTACGAGCAGTACTTC

j_gene: TRBJ2-3
abundance: few
v_gene: TRBV7-2
d_gene: NA
len: 11
CDR3aa: CASSLYVTQYF
CDR3nt: TGTGCCAGCAGCCTGTATGTTACGCAGTATTTT

j_gene: TRBJ1-1
abundance: NA
v_gene: TRBV19
d_gene: NA
len: 14
CDR3aa: CASSQSEENTEAFF
CDR3nt: TGTGCCAGTAGTCAGTCTGAAGAGAACACTGAAGCTTTCTTT

j_gene: TRBJ1-4
abundance: once
v_gene: TRBV19
d_gene: NA
len: 14
CDR3aa: CASSLASIGEKLFF
CDR3nt: TGTGCCAGTAGTCTCGCGAGTATTGGTGAAAAACTGTTTTTT

j_gene: TRBJ2-7
abundance: NA
v_gene: TRBV7-9
d_gene: NA
len: 16
CDR3aa: CASSLTWGPAAYEQYF
CDR3nt: TGTGCCAGCAGCTTAACCTGGGGCCCCGCGGCCTACGAGCAGTACTTC

j_gene: TRBJ2-6
abundance: NA
v_gene: TRBV10-3
d_gene: NA
len: 12
CDR3aa: CAMLSGANVLTF
CDR3nt: TGTGCCATGTTATCTGGGGCCAACGTCCTGACTTTC

j_gene: TRBJ2-1
abundance: once
v_gene: TRBV12-2
d_gene: NA
len: 18
CDR3aa: CASRPGGTSGKDYNEQFF
CDR3nt: TGTGCAAGTCGCCCAGGAGGGACTAGCGGGAAAGACTACAATGAGCAGTTCTTC

j_gene: TRBJ2-1
abundance: NA
v_gene: TRBV29-1
d_gene: TRBD2
len: 14
CDR3aa: CSTRLAGVRNEQFF
CDR3nt: TGCAGCACAAGACTAGCGGGAGTTCGCAATGAGCAGTTCTTC